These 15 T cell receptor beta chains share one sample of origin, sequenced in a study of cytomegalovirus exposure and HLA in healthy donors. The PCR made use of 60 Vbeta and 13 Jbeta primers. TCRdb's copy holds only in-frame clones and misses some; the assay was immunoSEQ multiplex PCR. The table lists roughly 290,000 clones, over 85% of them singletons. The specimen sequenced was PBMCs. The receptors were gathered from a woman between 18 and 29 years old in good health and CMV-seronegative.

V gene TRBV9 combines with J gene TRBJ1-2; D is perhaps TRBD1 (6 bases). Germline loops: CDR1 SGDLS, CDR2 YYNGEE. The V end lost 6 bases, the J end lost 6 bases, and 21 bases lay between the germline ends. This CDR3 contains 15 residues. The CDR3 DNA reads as TGTGCCAGCATGGGGACGGGACACCACGGCGATGGCTACACCTTC. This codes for CASMGTGHHGDGYTF.

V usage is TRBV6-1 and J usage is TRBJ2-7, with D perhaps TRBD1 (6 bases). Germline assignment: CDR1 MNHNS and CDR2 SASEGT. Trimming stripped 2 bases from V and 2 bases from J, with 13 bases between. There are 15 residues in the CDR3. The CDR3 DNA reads TGTGCCAGCAGTGAAAGGACAGACTATACCTACGAGCAGTACTTC. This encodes CASSERTDYTYEQYF.

CDR3 in DNA: TGTGCCAGCAGCGGCGGAGGTTACGGCTACACCTTC. Translated, it gives CASSGGGYGYTF. The chain carries TRBV27 and TRBJ1-2; D is uncertain. The CDR3 spans 12 residues. CDR1 MNHEY and CDR2 SMNVEV come from the germline V gene (reference sequence). Trimming removed 6 bases from V and 8 bases from J, with 13 bases in between.

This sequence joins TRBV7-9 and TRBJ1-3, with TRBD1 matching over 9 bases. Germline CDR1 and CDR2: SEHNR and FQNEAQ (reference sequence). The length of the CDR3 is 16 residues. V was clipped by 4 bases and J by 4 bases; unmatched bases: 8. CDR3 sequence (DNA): TGTGCCAGCAGCTCACCCCGGACAGGGGCAGGAAACACCATATATTTT. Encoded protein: CASSSPRTGAGNTIYF.

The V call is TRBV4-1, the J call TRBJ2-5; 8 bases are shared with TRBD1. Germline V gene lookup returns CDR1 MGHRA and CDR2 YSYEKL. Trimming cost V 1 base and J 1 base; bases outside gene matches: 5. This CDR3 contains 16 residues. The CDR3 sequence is CASSQVTGGPQETQYF. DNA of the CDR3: TGCGCCAGCAGCCAAGTTACAGGGGGGCCCCAAGAGACCCAGTACTTC.

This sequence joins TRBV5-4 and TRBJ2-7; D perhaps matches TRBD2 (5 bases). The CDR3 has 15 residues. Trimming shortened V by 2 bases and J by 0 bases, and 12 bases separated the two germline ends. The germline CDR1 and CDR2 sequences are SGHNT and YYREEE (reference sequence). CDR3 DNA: TGTGCCAGCAGCTTAAGAGCGGAACCCTCCTACGAGCAGTACTTC. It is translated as CASSLRAEPSYEQYF.

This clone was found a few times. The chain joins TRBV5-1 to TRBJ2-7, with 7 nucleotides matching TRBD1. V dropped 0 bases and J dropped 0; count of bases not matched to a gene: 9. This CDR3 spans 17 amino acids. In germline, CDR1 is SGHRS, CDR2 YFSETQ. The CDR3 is CASSLGQGFSSSYEQYF. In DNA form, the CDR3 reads TGCGCCAGCAGCTTGGGACAGGGCTTTTCCAGCTCCTACGAGCAGTACTTC.

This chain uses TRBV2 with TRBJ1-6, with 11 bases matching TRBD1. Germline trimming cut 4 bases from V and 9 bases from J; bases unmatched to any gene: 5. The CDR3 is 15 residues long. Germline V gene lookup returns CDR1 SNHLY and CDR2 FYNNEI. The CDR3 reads CASSAGQGVGSPLHF. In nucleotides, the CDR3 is TGTGCCAGCAGTGCGGGACAGGGGGTGGGTTCACCCCTCCACTTT.

The DNA of the CDR3 is TGTGCCAGCAGCCTAGGGAGGACAGATCAAGAGACCCAGTACTTC. This sequence encodes CASSLGRTDQETQYF. The rearrangement links TRBV11-2 to TRBJ2-5; the D gene could be TRBD1 or TRBD2 (6 bases each). The CDR3 runs to 15 residues. Germline lookup yields CDR1 SGHAT and CDR2 FQNNGV. V was cut by 5 bases and J by 2 bases, with 15 bases left in between.

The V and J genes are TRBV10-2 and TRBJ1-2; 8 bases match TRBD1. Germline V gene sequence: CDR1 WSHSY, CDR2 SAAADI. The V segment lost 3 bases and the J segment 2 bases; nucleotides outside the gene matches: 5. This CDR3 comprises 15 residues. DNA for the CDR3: TGCGCCAGCAGTGATAAATCAGGGGGCAACTATGGCTACACCTTC. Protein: CASSDKSGGNYGYTF.

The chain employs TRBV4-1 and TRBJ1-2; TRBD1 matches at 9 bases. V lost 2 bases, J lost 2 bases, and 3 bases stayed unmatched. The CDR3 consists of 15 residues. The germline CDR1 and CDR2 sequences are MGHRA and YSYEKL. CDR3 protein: CASSQPTGGNYGYTF. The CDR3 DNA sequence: TGCGCCAGCAGCCAACCGACAGGGGGAAACTATGGCTACACCTTC.

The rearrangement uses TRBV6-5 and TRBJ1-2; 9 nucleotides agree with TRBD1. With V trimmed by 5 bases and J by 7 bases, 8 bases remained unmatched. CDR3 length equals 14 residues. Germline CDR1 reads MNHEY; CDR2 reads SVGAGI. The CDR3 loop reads CASSNPGQGFGYTF. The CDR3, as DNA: TGTGCCAGCAGTAACCCGGGACAGGGATTTGGCTACACCTTC.

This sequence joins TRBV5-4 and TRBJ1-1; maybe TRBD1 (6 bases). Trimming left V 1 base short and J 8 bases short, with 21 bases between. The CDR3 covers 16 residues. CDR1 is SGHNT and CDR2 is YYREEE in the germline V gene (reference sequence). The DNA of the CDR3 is TGTGCCAGCAGCTTGACCATTGGGACACCCGGAGTAGAAGCTTTCTTT. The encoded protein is CASSLTIGTPGVEAFF. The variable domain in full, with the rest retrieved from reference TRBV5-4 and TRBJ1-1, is ETGVTQSPTHLIKTRGQQVTLRCSSQSGHNTVSWYQQALGQGPQFIFQYYREEENGRGNFPPRFSGLQFPNYSSELNVNALELDDSALYLCASSLTIGTPGVEAFFGQGTRLTVV.

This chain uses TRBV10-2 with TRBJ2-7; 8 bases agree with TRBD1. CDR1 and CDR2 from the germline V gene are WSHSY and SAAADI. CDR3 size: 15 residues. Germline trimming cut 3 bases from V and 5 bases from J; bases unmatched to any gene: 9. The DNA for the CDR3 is TGCGCCAGCAGTGACCCTGGGCAGGGGGCCCACGAGCAGTACTTC. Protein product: CASSDPGQGAHEQYF.

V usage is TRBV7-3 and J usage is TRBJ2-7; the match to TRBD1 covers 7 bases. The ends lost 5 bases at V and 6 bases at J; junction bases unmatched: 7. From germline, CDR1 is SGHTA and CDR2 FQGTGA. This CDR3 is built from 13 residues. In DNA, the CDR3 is TGTGCCAGCAGCCCCATGACAGGGTCCGAGCAGTACTTC. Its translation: CASSPMTGSEQYF.